Shown below are 20 T cell receptor beta chains from a single sample sequenced in a study of beta chain features in type 1 diabetes. cDNA synthesis used the whole RNA isolate, giving expressed TCRB sequences. Sequencing used immunoSEQ multiplex PCR; TCRdb keeps in-frame clones, though not all of them. The sample lists around 450,000 clones, over 10% occurring once. Specimen: naive CD4+ T cells from blood. The receptor source for this set is a woman in her late teens or twenties in good health.

In DNA form, the CDR3 reads TGTGCCAGCACACAGGGGCCCTACTATGGCTACACCTTC. Amino acid sequence: CASTQGPYYGYTF. The rearrangement joins TRBV2 to TRBJ1-2; 7 nucleotides align to TRBD1. V was clipped by 7 bases and J by 3 bases; unmatched bases: 5. The CDR3 is 13 amino acids. The germline V gene encodes CDR1 SNHLY and CDR2 FYNNEI.

This clone was found a few times. The rearrangement uses TRBV5-4 and TRBJ2-5, with TRBD2 matching over 11 bases. CDR3 length equals 16 residues. Looked up from germline, CDR1 is SGHNT and CDR2 is YYREEE (reference sequence). Trimming removed 7 bases from V and 5 bases from J; junction bases left unmatched: 13. CDR3 DNA sequence: TGTGCCAGCCGAACGGGGCTAGCGGGAGGTTCGGAGACCCAGTACTTC. This gives the protein CASRTGLAGGSETQYF.

In its sample, this clone was seen a few times. J is TRBJ2-2 and V is TRBV29-1; TRBD1 matches at 10 bases. CDR1 SQVTM and CDR2 ANQGSEA come from the germline V gene. The CDR3 loop spans 14 amino acids. With 6 bases clipped from V and 4 bases from J, the junction kept 5 bases outside the gene matches. The CDR3 region is CSVGTGDGTGELFF. CDR3 DNA: TGCAGCGTAGGGACAGGGGATGGCACCGGGGAGCTGTTTTTT.

CDR3 in amino acids: CASSLGQANQPQHF. The CDR3 region has the DNA TGTGCCAGCAGCTTAGGGCAGGCCAATCAGCCCCAGCATTTT. The J gene is TRBJ1-5, the V gene TRBV7-6, with D uncertain. V lost 1 base and J 3 bases, leaving 7 bases between the germline ends. Germline values: CDR1 SGHVS, CDR2 FNYEAQ. This CDR3 spans 14 amino acids. Full variable domain (rest looked up from reference TRBV7-6 and TRBJ1-5): GAGVSQSPRYKVTKRGQDVALRCDPISGHVSLYWYRQALGQGPEFLTYFNYEAQQDKSGLPNDRFSAERPEGSISTLTIQRTEQRDSAMYRCASSLGQANQPQHFGDGTRLSIL.

This clone was seen a handful of times. V usage is TRBV7-2 and J usage is TRBJ2-6, with 9 bases identical to TRBD1. V shed 1 base, J shed 2 bases, and the junction held 9 bases outside the gene matches. The CDR3 runs 19 residues. CDR1 and CDR2 (germline): SGHTA, FQGNSA. CDR3: CASSLVSHRGRAGANVLTF. DNA for the CDR3: TGTGCCAGCAGCTTAGTTAGCCACAGGGGGCGCGCTGGGGCCAACGTCCTGACTTTC.

The chain employs TRBV2 and TRBJ2-5; D is unclear. CDR3 length: 14 amino acids. Germline V gene lookup returns CDR1 SNHLY and CDR2 FYNNEI. V lost 6 bases, J lost 4 bases, and 15 bases lay in between. DNA for the CDR3: TGTGCCAGCAGGCCAAAGACTTCAGGAGAGACCCAGTACTTC. As protein: CASRPKTSGETQYF.

The chain links TRBV18 to TRBJ2-5; D perhaps matches TRBD1 (6 bases). Germline CDR1 KGHSH, CDR2 LQKENI. Trimming cost V 4 bases and J 1 base, with 13 bases left between them. This CDR3 is 15 amino acids long. CDR3 bases: TGTGCCAGCTCACGGCAGGGGAATTTCCAAGAGACCCAGTACTTC. It is translated as CASSRQGNFQETQYF.

This rearrangement joins TRBV9 to TRBJ2-3; the match to TRBD1 covers 10 bases. CDR3 size: 15 residues. V was pared by 2 bases and J by 4 bases, with 4 bases of the junction left unmatched. Germline values: CDR1 SGDLS, CDR2 YYNGEE. The chain's CDR3 is CASSVDRGAADTQYF. The CDR3 DNA reads TGTGCCAGCAGCGTGGACAGGGGGGCGGCAGATACGCAGTATTTT.

The chain combines TRBV4-3 with TRBJ2-6; no reliable D call. V gave up 1 base and J gave up 0 bases, with 16 bases separating them. The CDR3 is made up of 19 amino acids. Germline V CDR1 and CDR2: LGHNA, YSLEER. CDR3 sequence (DNA): TGCGCCAGCAGCCAAGCAGTTACGGGCGTAAGCTCTGGGGCCAACGTCCTGACTTTC. Translation gives CASSQAVTGVSSGANVLTF.

V usage is TRBV7-3 and J usage is TRBJ2-5; the match to TRBD2 covers 9 bases. Germline loops: CDR1 SGHTA, CDR2 FQGTGA. Trimming took 2 bases from V and 5 from J; bases not matched to a gene: 3. CDR3 length: 14 amino acids. The CDR3 bases are TGTGCCAGCAGCTTAGCGGGGGGGCTGGAGACCCAGTACTTC. It is translated as CASSLAGGLETQYF. The full variable domain, completed using reference TRBV7-3 and TRBJ2-5, is GAGVSQTPSNKVTEKGKYVELRCDPISGHTALYWYRQSLGQGPEFLIYFQGTGAADDSGLPNDRFFAVRPEGSVSTLKIQRTERGDSAVYLCASSLAGGLETQYFGPGTRLLVL.

This clone has more than one count but fewer than ten. This chain uses TRBV9 with TRBJ1-1; D remains unclear. The germline CDR1 and CDR2 sequences are SGDLS and YYNGEE. The V and J ends lost 2 bases and 3 bases respectively, with 8 bases between them. This CDR3 contains 13 residues. CDR3 DNA sequence: TGTGCCAGCAGCGTGTCTGGACACACTGAAGCTTTCTTT. It encodes CASSVSGHTEAFF.

In its sample, this clone was seen a few times. The chain is built from TRBV21-1 and TRBJ2-7. TRBV21-1 is a documented pseudogene. This CDR3 spans 13 amino acids. The CDR3 reads CASSKVDSYEQYF. The CDR3 DNA is TGTGCCAGCAGCAAAGTTGACTCCTACGAGCAGTACTTC.

Only a few counts were recorded for this clone. This sequence joins TRBV4-3 and TRBJ2-4; 14 nucleotides align to TRBD2. CDR3 length: 17 residues. V dropped 1 base and J dropped 3; count of bases not matched to a gene: 2. Germline V gene sequence: CDR1 LGHNA, CDR2 YSLEER. CDR3 region: CASSQGGLAGVKNIQYF. Here the CDR3 DNA reads TGCGCCAGCAGCCAAGGGGGACTAGCGGGAGTCAAAAACATTCAGTACTTC.

This clone showed up just a few times. The V and J genes are TRBV7-8 and TRBJ1-1; D is unresolved. Germline V gene data show CDR1 as SGHVS and CDR2 as FQNEAQ. Trimming took 0 bases from V and 1 from J, leaving 3 bases between them. The CDR3 runs to 13 residues. CDR3 loop: CASSLAWNTEAFF. CDR3 nucleotides: TGTGCCAGCAGCTTAGCTTGGAACACTGAAGCTTTCTTT.

The sample holds a few counts of this clone. The CDR3 protein is CAISEVGGNSYEQYF. CDR3 nucleotides: TGTGCCATCAGTGAAGTTGGCGGGAACTCCTACGAGCAGTACTTC. The gene calls are TRBV10-3 and TRBJ2-7, with D possibly being TRBD2 (6 bases). V gave up 3 bases and J gave up 0 bases, with 12 bases separating them. Germline CDR1 reads ENHRY; CDR2 reads SYGVKD. The CDR3 is made up of 15 amino acids.

V gene TRBV19 combines with J gene TRBJ2-3, with TRBD1 matching 8 bases. After removal of 0 bases from V and 0 bases from J, the junction contained 2 bases not matched to a gene. Per germline, CDR1 LNHDA and CDR2 SQIVND (reference sequence). This CDR3 comprises 16 residues. Here the CDR3 reads CASSIDRQGSTDTQYF. DNA of the CDR3: TGTGCCAGTAGTATAGATCGACAGGGGAGCACAGATACGCAGTATTTT. Filled out from reference TRBV19 and TRBJ2-3, the complete variable domain reads DGGITQSPKYLFRKEGQNVTLSCEQNLNHDAMYWYRQDPGQGLRLIYYSQIVNDFQKGDIAEGYSVSREKKESFPLTVTSAQKNPTAFYLCASSIDRQGSTDTQYFGPGTRLTVL.

This clone was counted between two and nine times. The chain couples TRBV19 to TRBJ2-1; D is unclear. In germline, CDR1 is LNHDA, CDR2 SQIVND (reference sequence). Deletions cut 3 bases from V and 5 bases from J, with 11 bases between. The CDR3 spans 14 residues. This CDR3 reads CASSMSRRNNEQFF. The CDR3 coding sequence is TGTGCCAGTAGTATGAGTAGGCGGAACAATGAGCAGTTCTTC.

As DNA, the CDR3 is TGTGCCAGCAGCTTTTTGAGGGGGCTGGGTGGCTACACCTTC. Residues: CASSFLRGLGGYTF. The chain joins TRBV7-2 to TRBJ1-2; 7 bases agree with TRBD1. V was clipped by 3 bases and J by 7 bases; unmatched bases: 8. This CDR3 contains 14 residues. Germline assignment: CDR1 SGHTA and CDR2 FQGNSA.

The sample holds one count of this clone. The chain carries TRBV7-9 and TRBJ2-7, with 7 bases that match TRBD1. The CDR3 runs 13 residues. V shed 2 bases and J 6 bases; nucleotides not matched to a gene: 4. Germline CDR1 and CDR2: SEHNR and FQNEAQ (reference sequence). The CDR3 nucleotides are TGTGCCAGCAGCTTAAAGGGGGCGGGCGAGCAGTACGTC. Translating gives CASSLKGAGEQYV.

A few counts support this clone. This chain joins TRBV7-9 and TRBJ2-1, with 15 bases fitting TRBD2. Losses at the gene ends were 5 bases for V and 5 bases for J; bases not matched to a gene: 4. This CDR3 is built from 16 residues. Germline lookup yields CDR1 SEHNR and CDR2 FQNEAQ (reference sequence). DNA for the CDR3: TGTGCCAGCAGCGACGGGACTAGCGGGAGGAACAATGAGCAGTTCTTC. It codes for CASSDGTSGRNNEQFF.